The 25 T cell receptor beta chains listed next were all sequenced from one sample in a study of T cell repertoires in cytomegalovirus infection. TCRdb fed the reads into MiXCR, producing one record per CDR3 protein. The data contain some 940,000 distinct CDR3 sequences, about a third of them singletons. No cognate antigen is known for these TCRs. Sequencing was performed on cultured CD8+ T cells from PBMCs, taken from culture after CMV antigen stimulation. Receptor source: a human donor in good health (CMV status not recorded). Some clones in this sample may be carry-over from other donors' samples.

Written as DNA, the CDR3 is TGTGCCAGCAGTTTATTAGGTCCGAGCACAGATACGCAGTATTTT. The encoded protein is CASSLLGPSTDTQYF. The chain employs TRBV27 and TRBJ2-3; D is unresolved. The CDR3 runs to 15 residues. Trimming stripped 1 base from V and 0 bases from J, with 8 bases between. Germline V gives CDR1 MNHEY, CDR2 SMNVEV (reference sequence).

In its sample, this clonotype was seen many times. This chain uses TRBV19 with TRBJ2-7; tentative D call: TRBD1 (5 bases). CDR3 length equals 16 residues. In germline, CDR1 is LNHDA, CDR2 SQIVND (reference sequence). Trimming stripped 0 bases from V and 4 bases from J, with 16 bases between. The CDR3 DNA is TGTGCCAGTAGTATAGAGGGCGGCCGTAGGGGTTACGAGCAGTACTTC. It yields the protein CASSIEGGRRGYEQYF.

This chain links TRBV2 with TRBJ1-2, with D possibly being TRBD1 (5 bases). Trimming removed 11 bases at V and 0 bases at J, with 22 bases between. There are 16 residues in the CDR3. CDR1 SNHLY and CDR2 FYNNEI come from the germline V gene. The CDR3 DNA reads TGTGCCGGTCTAAAAAGGGCAGGGAGTCCTAACTATGGCTACACCTTC. Its protein is CAGLKRAGSPNYGYTF.

There are many counts of this clonotype. The chain has TRBV7-6 and TRBJ1-5; 8 bases align to TRBD1. The ends lost 1 base at V and 0 bases at J; junction bases unmatched: 2. The germline gives CDR1 SGHVS, CDR2 FNYEAQ. CDR3 size: 16 residues. CDR3: CASSLGGTGSNQPQHF. The DNA of the CDR3 is TGTGCCAGCAGCTTAGGGGGGACAGGTAGCAATCAGCCCCAGCATTTT.

J is TRBJ1-4 and V is TRBV15, with D unclear. V was pared by 5 bases and J by 3 bases, with 10 bases between. Germline V gene sequence: CDR1 LNHNV, CDR2 YYDKDF (reference sequence). The CDR3 loop spans 14 amino acids. CDR3 nucleotides: TGTGCCACCAGCTCAAGAGTGGCTAATGAAAAACTGTTTTTT. Its translation is CATSSRVANEKLFF. The complete variable domain, with remaining parts taken from reference TRBV15 and TRBJ1-4, reads DAMVIQNPRYQVTQFGKPVTLSCSQTLNHNVMYWYQQKSSQAPKLLFHYYDKDFNNEADTPDNFQSRRPNTSFCFLDIRSPGLGDTAMYLCATSSRVANEKLFFGSGTQLSVL.

The V call is TRBV12-3 or TRBV12-4, the J call TRBJ2-5; D perhaps matches TRBD2 (5 bases). Trimming pared 8 bases from V and 4 bases from J, leaving 11 bases between. The CDR3 totals 12 residues. CDR3 amino acids: CASRGLPETQYF. DNA of the CDR3: TGTGCCAGCCGAGGGTTGCCAGAGACCCAGTACTTC.

This clonotype was detected a few times. J is TRBJ2-3 and V is TRBV28; 8 nucleotides agree with TRBD1. CDR1 and CDR2 from the germline V gene are MDHEN and SYDVKM. The CDR3 runs 14 residues. V shed 6 bases and J 6 bases; nucleotides not matched to a gene: 8. CDR3: CASRPDRVLDTQYF. The CDR3 nucleotides read TGTGCCAGCAGACCGGACAGGGTACTGGATACGCAGTATTTT.

This clonotype was seen ten or more times. The chain uses TRBV7-2 and TRBJ1-2; TRBD1 matches at 10 bases. This CDR3 is 14 amino acids long. Germline V gene sequence: CDR1 SGHTA, CDR2 FQGNSA. V shed 5 bases and J 6 bases; nucleotides not matched to a gene: 6. CDR3: CASSPRDRGNGYTF. The CDR3 DNA reads TGTGCCAGCAGCCCGCGGGACAGGGGAAATGGCTACACCTTC.

This clonotype was recorded only once. This rearrangement joins TRBV2 to TRBJ1-2; a weak D match, TRBD1 (5 bases). Between the trimmed V and J ends, which lost 7 bases and 8 bases, there was a span of 11 bases. Germline assignment: CDR1 SNHLY and CDR2 FYNNEI. This CDR3 comprises 11 residues. Written as DNA, the CDR3 is TGTGCCAGCAACTGGGGGAAGGGCTACACCTTC. It encodes CASNWGKGYTF.

The chain links TRBV7-9 to TRBJ2-5, with 8 bases lining up with TRBD1. The trim removed 3 bases at V and 2 bases at J, leaving 5 bases unmatched. Germline-derived CDR1 and CDR2 are SEHNR and FQNEAQ (reference sequence). This CDR3 has 15 amino acids. CDR3 sequence (DNA): TGTGCCAGCAGCTTCCCCCGGACAGGGCAAGAGACCCAGTACTTC. Translating it yields CASSFPRTGQETQYF.

This rearrangement joins TRBV27 to TRBJ1-4, with D perhaps matching TRBD1 (6 bases). CDR1 and CDR2 from the germline V gene are MNHEY and SMNVEV (reference sequence). CDR3 length: 17 residues. V was trimmed by 5 bases and J by 4 bases, leaving 20 bases between them. CDR3 in DNA: TGTGCCAGCAGTCACAGATCGAGGGGGGAGGTTAATGAAAAACTGTTTTTT. Encoded protein: CASSHRSRGEVNEKLFF.

V is TRBV2 and J is TRBJ2-1; 10 bases align to TRBD2. The CDR3 has 15 amino acids. Germline CDR1 reads SNHLY; CDR2 reads FYNNEI. V shed 4 bases and J 6 bases; nucleotides not matched to a gene: 6. CDR3 region: CASSAWLAGVNEQFF. In DNA form, the CDR3 reads TGTGCCAGCAGTGCTTGGCTAGCGGGGGTCAATGAGCAGTTCTTC.

The rearrangement links TRBV7-1 to TRBJ2-7, with 7 bases matching TRBD1. TRBV7-1 is placed among ORFs of uncertain function. The CDR3 consists of 14 residues. With V trimmed by 5 bases and J by 11 bases, 15 bases remained unmatched. The DNA of the CDR3 is TGTGCCAGCAGCCCGAGACAGGGATTGGAGATGGAGTACTTC. It is translated as CASSPRQGLEMEYF.

The rearrangement joins TRBV19 to TRBJ2-1; 8 nucleotides match TRBD1. Trimming at V came to 6 bases and at J to 9 bases, leaving 13 bases not matched to a gene. Germline-derived CDR1 and CDR2 are LNHDA and SQIVND (reference sequence). The CDR3 covers 15 residues. CDR3 residues: CASSPQGEFFGEQFF. Written as DNA, the CDR3 is TGTGCCAGTAGCCCACAGGGGGAGTTTTTTGGTGAGCAGTTCTTC. Full variable domain (missing parts from reference TRBV19 and TRBJ2-1): DGGITQSPKYLFRKEGQNVTLSCEQNLNHDAMYWYRQDPGQGLRLIYYSQIVNDFQKGDIAEGYSVSREKKESFPLTVTSAQKNPTAFYLCASSPQGEFFGEQFFGPGTRLTVL.

The CDR3 region is CSASGQGEWLGQPQHF. DNA for the CDR3: TGCAGTGCTAGCGGACAGGGTGAATGGTTGGGTCAGCCCCAGCATTTT. The chain couples TRBV20-1 to TRBJ1-5, with 8 bases matching TRBD1. The CDR3 is 16 amino acids. Germline lookup yields CDR1 DFQATT and CDR2 SNEGSKA (reference sequence). V trimming: 3 bases; J trimming: 6 bases; junction bases outside the gene matches: 13.

This rearrangement joins TRBV5-6 to TRBJ1-2; D perhaps matches TRBD1 (5 bases). CDR3 length: 14 amino acids. The germline gives CDR1 SGHDT, CDR2 YYEEEE. V lost 4 bases, J lost 4 bases, and 14 bases lay in between. In DNA form, the CDR3 reads TGTGCCAGCAGCCCGAGAGGGACTGCCTATGGCTACACCTTC. Amino acids: CASSPRGTAYGYTF.

This clonotype was counted only a few times. The chain is built from TRBV7-8 and TRBJ1-5; 8 nucleotides match TRBD1. Losses at the gene ends were 6 bases for V and 4 bases for J; bases not matched to a gene: 5. The CDR3 is 14 residues long. Germline-derived CDR1 and CDR2 are SGHVS and FQNEAQ. CDR3 amino acids: CASRAGGSNQPQHF. Here the CDR3 DNA reads TGTGCCAGCAGGGCAGGGGGCTCAAATCAGCCCCAGCATTTT.

This clonotype was seen at least ten times. This sequence joins TRBV7-2 and TRBJ1-5, with D possibly TRBD1 on 5 matching bases. The CDR3 sequence is 14 residues long. With 5 bases removed from V and 7 bases from J, the gap between germline ends came to 15 bases. Germline CDR1 SGHTA, CDR2 FQGNSA. CDR3 sequence: CASSRSGQQQPQHF. The CDR3 bases are TGTGCCAGCAGCCGATCAGGGCAACAGCAGCCCCAGCATTTT.

This rearrangement joins TRBV20-1 to TRBJ2-1; 11 nucleotides agree with TRBD2. CDR3 length: 17 residues. V lost 0 bases and J lost 5; bases outside the gene matches: 9. The germline gives CDR1 DFQATT, CDR2 SNEGSKA (reference sequence). CDR3 nucleotide sequence: TGCAGTGCTAGAGATCATACTAGCGGGGGCAAGGACAATGAGCAGTTCTTC. The encoded protein is CSARDHTSGGKDNEQFF.

The chain is built from TRBV20-1 and TRBJ2-1, with TRBD2 as a possible D gene (5 bases). The CDR3 length is 15 residues. Trimming took 3 bases from V and 8 from J, leaving 20 bases between them. Germline assignment: CDR1 DFQATT and CDR2 SNEGSKA (reference sequence). CDR3 region: CSARSQGLSGHEQFF. The CDR3 DNA is TGCAGTGCTAGGTCACAAGGACTCTCAGGACATGAGCAGTTCTTC.

This clonotype was detected many times. V is TRBV7-2 and J is TRBJ2-5; D is undetermined. Trimming took off 7 bases at V and 0 bases at J, with 15 bases between the two ends. This CDR3 is 15 amino acids long. Germline V gene data show CDR1 as SGHTA and CDR2 as FQGNSA. The CDR3 DNA reads TGTGCCAGCACCCCCTCGAATTGGTACCAAGAGACCCAGTACTTC. Its protein product is CASTPSNWYQETQYF.

A few counts support this clonotype. CDR3 sequence reads: CASRTGYSYGYTF. Here the CDR3 DNA reads TGTGCCAGCAGAACAGGGTACAGCTATGGCTACACCTTC. This chain uses TRBV2 with TRBJ1-2, with TRBD1 as a possible D gene (6 bases). This CDR3 comprises 13 residues. V lost 6 bases and J lost 4, with 12 bases in between. Germline CDR1 reads SNHLY; CDR2 reads FYNNEI.

The chain recombines TRBV5-4 with TRBJ1-2, with 10 positions matching TRBD1. V was clipped by 4 bases and J by 11 bases; unmatched bases: 8. Germline CDR1 is SGHNT and CDR2 is YYREEE (reference sequence). This CDR3 region has 13 residues. The CDR3 sequence is CASSPYGTGVYTF. As DNA, the CDR3 is TGTGCCAGCAGCCCATACGGGACAGGGGTTTACACCTTC.

V usage is TRBV5-8 and J usage is TRBJ2-7, with D possibly TRBD1 on 6 matching bases. Between the trimmed V and J ends, which lost 1 base and 4 bases, there was a span of 18 bases. The germline gives CDR1 SGHTS, CDR2 YDEGEE. CDR3 length: 16 amino acids. As DNA, the CDR3 is TGTGCCAGCAGCTTGCCCCTCAGGGGACGACTGTACGAGCAGTACGTC. It codes for CASSLPLRGRLYEQYV.

This clonotype has only a few counts. V gene TRBV6-2 or TRBV6-3 combines with J gene TRBJ1-4; 9 positions agree with TRBD1. V was pared by 6 bases and J by 7 bases, with 6 bases of the junction left unmatched. Germline CDR1 MNHEY, CDR2 SVGEGT. The CDR3 is made up of 14 amino acids. The DNA for the CDR3 is TGTGCCAGCAGCTATTGGACAGGGGTTGAAAAACTGTTTTTT. Amino acid sequence: CASSYWTGVEKLFF.